What follows are 3 T cell receptor beta chains derived from one specimen sequenced in a study of persistence of HIV-infected CD4 T cells. Sequencing used immunoSEQ version 4 in survey mode. Some clones are missing from TCRdb's copy, which holds only in-frame ones; the method was immunoSEQ multiplex PCR. The sample records about 25,000 clones, 74% being singletons. An overlapping HIV-1 Gag peptide pool stimulated these cells at about 1 ug/peptide/mL. Sorting of responding CD4+ T cells relied on upregulated CD40 ligand together with CD69. For these TCRs, the target antigens are not known. Sequencing used CD4+ T cells sorted from PBMCs after approximately 20-hour stimulation, obtained from a patient who received antiretroviral therapy. All receptors derive from an adult man with HIV who was CMV-seropositive.

This chain connects TRBV18 to TRBJ1-1, with unresolved D. Trimming removed 1 base from V and 6 bases from J, with 9 bases in between. CDR1 is KGHSH and CDR2 is LQKENI in the germline V gene. The CDR3 is 13 residues long. The CDR3 bases are TGTGCCAGCTCACCACAGGGTTTCTCTGAAGCTTTCTTT. Translation: CASSPQGFSEAFF.

This chain connects TRBV25-1 to TRBJ2-3; no firm D call. Germline-derived CDR1 and CDR2 are MGHDK and SYGVNS. The CDR3 has 14 amino acids. Trimming removed 3 bases at V and 6 bases at J, with 13 bases between. The DNA for the CDR3 is TGTGCCAGCAGTGACCCCGGAGTTCCCGATACGCAGTATTTT. It translates to CASSDPGVPDTQYF.

The rearrangement uses TRBV6-5 and TRBJ2-7; the D is unclear. CDR3 length equals 16 residues. V lost 3 bases, J lost 2 bases, and 17 bases lay in between. Germline values: CDR1 MNHEY, CDR2 SVGAGI. The CDR3 loop reads CASSYAQTANTYEQYF. The CDR3 DNA sequence: TGTGCCAGCAGTTATGCCCAAACAGCCAACACCTACGAGCAGTACTTC.